This T cell receptor beta chain was captured by sequencing in a study of blood T cells in healthy people across ages. Together with a sample-barcoded 5' primer, a J-beta primer mix was included in a second PCR lasting roughly 6 to 12 cycles. MiXCR, run by TCRdb on the 5' RACE reads, gives a single entry per CDR3 protein. The sample has about 730,000 distinct CDR3 sequences, approximately 39% seen once. Study-wide points: TCR beta diversity tracked closely with naive T cell percentage. Underestimates were what the diversity estimates from one million T cells were considered to be.

In this sample, this clonotype turned up a few times. What it binds is not known. Sequencing used blood. The source of this sequence is a woman in her sixties or seventies in good health.

The CDR3 coding sequence is TGTGCCAGCAGCTTAGTATCCAGCGACACCTACGAGCAGTACTTC. Translated, it gives CASSLVSSDTYEQYF. V and J are TRBV7-6 and TRBJ2-7; no clear D. The V end was cut by 1 base, the J end by 2 bases, with 12 bases between. CDR1 is SGHVS, CDR2 FNYEAQ, per germline. The CDR3 contains 15 residues.